This T cell receptor beta chain was profiled in a study of technical replicates of blood from several donors. The table came from immunoSEQ multiplex PCR; TCRdb's copy has only in-frame clones and leaves some out. The table has 65,000 to 85,000 clones, 95% to 98% seen once. Trimming took 2 bases from V and 4 from J, leaving 6 bases between them. Germline loops: CDR1 SGHAT, CDR2 FQNNGV. The CDR3 is 12 residues long. This TCR derives from a human donor in good health. Sequencing was performed on T cells isolated from PBMCs. J is TRBJ2-7 and V is TRBV11-2, with TRBD2 as a possible D gene (5 bases). The CDR3 nucleotides are TGTGCCAGCAGCTTAAGCGGTTACGAGCAGTACTTC. It codes for CASSLSGYEQYF.